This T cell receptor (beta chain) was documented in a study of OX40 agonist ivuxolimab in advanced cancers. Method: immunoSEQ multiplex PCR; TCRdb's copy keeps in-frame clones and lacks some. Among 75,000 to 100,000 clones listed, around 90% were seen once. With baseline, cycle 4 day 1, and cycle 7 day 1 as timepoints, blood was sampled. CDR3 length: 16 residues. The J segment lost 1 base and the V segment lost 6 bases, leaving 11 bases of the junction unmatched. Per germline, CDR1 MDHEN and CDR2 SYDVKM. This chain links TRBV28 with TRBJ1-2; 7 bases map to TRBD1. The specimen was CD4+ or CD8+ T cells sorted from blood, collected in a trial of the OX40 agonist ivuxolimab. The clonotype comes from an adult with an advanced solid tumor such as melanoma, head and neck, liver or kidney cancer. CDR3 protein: CASSPPRTGYNYGYTF. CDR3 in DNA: TGTGCCAGCAGCCCACCCCGGACAGGTTATAACTATGGCTACACCTTC.